One and the same sample provided the 14 T cell receptor beta chains below, sequenced in a study of immune evolution from preneoplasia to lung adenocarcinoma. Only in-frame clones appear in the TCRdb table, and some are missing; sequencing was by immunoSEQ multiplex PCR. The table shows 4,500 to 7,000 clones, with 55% to 70% occurring only once. Sequencing was carried out using FFPE adjacent normal lung tissue. Receptor source: a person aged 80 or older with lung adenocarcinoma.

V and J are TRBV4-3 and TRBJ2-6, with D hard to call. Per germline, CDR1 LGHNA and CDR2 YSLEER. This CDR3 contains 16 residues. V lost 0 bases to trimming and J lost 4 bases, with 10 bases between them. The CDR3 sequence is CASSQDMVAGANVLTF. The CDR3 DNA reads as TGCGCCAGCAGCCAAGATATGGTTGCCGGGGCCAACGTCCTGACTTTC.

This chain joins TRBV11-2 and TRBJ2-5, with D perhaps assigned TRBD1 or TRBD2 (5 bases each). The ends were cut back, 2 bases at V and 5 bases at J, with 12 bases in the middle. The CDR3 has 14 residues. Germline V gene lookup returns CDR1 SGHAT and CDR2 FQNNGV. This chain's CDR3 is CASSLLIWDETQYF. In DNA, the CDR3 is TGTGCCAGCAGCTTACTAATCTGGGACGAGACCCAGTACTTC.

This clone has just a few counts. The chain carries TRBV4-3 and TRBJ1-5; D is perhaps TRBD1 (5 bases). The V and J ends lost 0 bases and 4 bases respectively, with 7 bases between them. This CDR3 has 14 amino acids. Germline lookup yields CDR1 LGHNA and CDR2 YSLEER. The CDR3 here is CASSQDRTNQPQHF. CDR3 DNA: TGCGCCAGCAGCCAAGATAGGACAAATCAGCCCCAGCATTTT.

The J gene is TRBJ1-1, the V gene TRBV13; D unresolved. This CDR3 has 12 amino acids. Looked up from germline, CDR1 is PRHDT and CDR2 is FYEKMQ (reference sequence). V dropped 5 bases and J dropped 7 bases, with 11 bases sitting between them. The DNA of the CDR3 is TGTGCCAGCAGCCCCACGGGAAGTGAAGCTTTCTTT. It yields the protein CASSPTGSEAFF.

The rearrangement links TRBV18 to TRBJ1-1, with TRBD1 identical over 8 bases. CDR1 is KGHSH, CDR2 LQKENI, per germline. Trimming cost V 7 bases and J 6 bases; bases outside gene matches: 10. CDR3 length: 14 residues. The CDR3 sequence is CASLSSGGAPEAFF. For the CDR3, the DNA is TGTGCCAGCTTGTCCTCAGGGGGCGCCCCTGAAGCTTTCTTT.

This chain connects TRBV21-1 to TRBJ1-2; TRBD1 was called by the table and not checked on the DNA. TRBV21-1 is recorded as a pseudogene. This CDR3 is built from 14 residues. The DNA for the CDR3 is TGTGCCAGCAGATACAGGGGGATCTACTATGGCTACACCTTC. This gives the protein CASRYRGIYYGYTF.

V usage is TRBV6-5 and J usage is TRBJ2-7, with TRBD2 identical over 13 bases. Unmatched junction bases numbered 11, after V lost 6 bases and J lost 9 bases. From germline, CDR1 is MNHEY and CDR2 SVGAGI. There are 15 residues in the CDR3. This CDR3 is CASRTSGGASGRQYF. CDR3 sequence (DNA): TGTGCCAGCAGAACTAGCGGGGGGGCCTCCGGGCGGCAGTACTTC.

This sequence joins TRBV7-3 and TRBJ1-2; D may be TRBD1 (6 bases). This CDR3 has 15 residues. CDR1 and CDR2 (germline): SGHTA, FQGTGA. With 5 bases removed from V and 6 bases from J, the gap between germline ends came to 19 bases. CDR3 sequence (DNA): TGTGCCAGCAGCCCCATACATGGGACAAAGGATGGCTACACCTTC. This encodes CASSPIHGTKDGYTF.

The chain carries TRBV5-6 and TRBJ2-3; D possibly corresponds to TRBD1 (5 bases). From germline, CDR1 is SGHDT and CDR2 YYEEEE. V shed 7 bases and J shed 0 bases, with 12 bases lying between them. The CDR3 extends over 14 amino acids. The CDR3 protein is CASHTTASTDTQYF. The DNA of the CDR3 is TGTGCCAGCCATACGACAGCTAGCACAGATACGCAGTATTTT.

The chain links TRBV29-1 to TRBJ2-5, with a weak D call TRBD2 (5 bases). CDR1 and CDR2 (germline): SQVTM, ANQGSEA. The CDR3 loop spans 14 amino acids. The V end lost 6 bases, the J end lost 4 bases, and 18 bases lay between the germline ends. This chain's CDR3 is CSVRADPSRETQYF. The CDR3, as DNA: TGCAGCGTACGAGCGGATCCCTCCAGAGAGACCCAGTACTTC.

This clone was found a few times. The V call is TRBV7-3, the J call TRBJ1-1, with TRBD1 identical over 7 bases. This CDR3 contains 15 residues. Germline-derived CDR1 and CDR2 are SGHTA and FQGTGA. V lost 2 bases and J lost 6; bases outside the gene matches: 9. The CDR3 loop reads CASSLGGGVGAEAFF. In DNA form, the CDR3 reads TGTGCCAGCAGCTTAGGAGGGGGCGTGGGCGCTGAAGCTTTCTTT.

This clone is categorized as medium-sized. One end of the junction does not line up with germline, which may come from a read error. The rearrangement joins TRBV2 to TRBJ1-1; D not resolved. Per the germline V gene, CDR1 is SNHLY and CDR2 is FYNNEI. The CDR3 extends over 12 amino acids. In DNA form, the CDR3 reads TGTGCCAGCAGCGAAGGGAACACTGAAGCTTTCTTT. It codes for CASSEGNTEAFF.

This clone appeared a single time. The chain carries TRBV27 and TRBJ1-1; 7 bases match TRBD1. The CDR3 is made up of 14 amino acids. Per germline, CDR1 MNHEY and CDR2 SMNVEV (reference sequence). V trimming: 5 bases; J trimming: 5 bases; junction bases outside the gene matches: 8. In DNA form, the CDR3 reads TGTGCCAGCAGTGACACAGGGGAGGGGACTGAAGCTTTCTTT. Encoded protein: CASSDTGEGTEAFF.

The chain recombines TRBV7-6 with TRBJ2-7; D call uncertain. This CDR3 has 11 amino acids. V was shortened by 1 base and J by 5 bases, with 3 bases between the two germline ends. From germline, CDR1 is SGHVS and CDR2 FNYEAQ. The CDR3 bases are TGTGCCAGCAGCTTAGGGAACGAGCAGTACTTC. This encodes CASSLGNEQYF.